Listed here is a single T cell receptor beta chain. What it binds is unknown. TEMRA cells were enriched by FACS, while CD8+ and CD4+ T cells were obtained through a negative isolation that was performed magnetically. The data were taken from a study of CD8 T cells in Susac syndrome. Findings and limits, study-wide: It was acknowledged in the study that its TCR sequencing and HLA analysis involved a relatively small number of individuals.

Random hexamers were used to reverse transcribe the RNA input (roughly 0.5 to 1 ug). The TCR beta CDR3 was amplified by immunoSEQ multiplex PCR across 54 Vbeta, 13 Jbeta. From the immunoSEQ multiplex PCR reads, TCRdb called clonotypes with MiXCR, one entry per CDR3 protein. The table includes 300,000 or so distinct CDR3 sequences, about 90% detected once. The sequenced sample consisted of CD4+ T cells from PBMCs. This clonotype originated in a human donor with multiple sclerosis.

CDR3 region: CASSFLQGPNTEAFF. The CDR3 coding sequence is TGTGCCAGCAGCTTCCTACAGGGGCCGAACACTGAAGCTTTCTTT. The chain has TRBV5-4 and TRBJ1-1; TRBD1 agrees at 7 bases. Germline values: CDR1 SGHNT, CDR2 YYREEE (reference sequence). CDR3 length: 15 amino acids. With V trimmed by 2 bases and J by 1 base, 5 bases remained unmatched.